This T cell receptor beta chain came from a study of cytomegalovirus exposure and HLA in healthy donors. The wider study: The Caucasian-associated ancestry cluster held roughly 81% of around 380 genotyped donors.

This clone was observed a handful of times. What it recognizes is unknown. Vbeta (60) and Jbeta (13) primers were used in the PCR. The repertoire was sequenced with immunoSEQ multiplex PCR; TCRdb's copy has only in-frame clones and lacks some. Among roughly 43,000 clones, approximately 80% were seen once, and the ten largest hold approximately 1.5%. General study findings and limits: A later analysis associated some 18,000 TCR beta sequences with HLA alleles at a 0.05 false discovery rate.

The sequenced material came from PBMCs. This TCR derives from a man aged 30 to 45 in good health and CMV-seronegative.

Here the CDR3 reads CASRLGQGSYEQYF. The CDR3 coding sequence is TGTGCCAGTAGACTCGGACAGGGCTCCTACGAGCAGTACTTC. This chain links TRBV19 with TRBJ2-7; 8 bases fit TRBD1. Per germline, CDR1 LNHDA and CDR2 SQIVND (reference sequence). The V segment lost 6 bases and the J segment 0 bases; nucleotides outside the gene matches: 4. CDR3 length: 14 residues. The variable domain in full, completed from reference TRBV19 and TRBJ2-7, reads DGGITQSPKYLFRKEGQNVTLSCEQNLNHDAMYWYRQDPGQGLRLIYYSQIVNDFQKGDIAEGYSVSREKKESFPLTVTSAQKNPTAFYLCASRLGQGSYEQYFGPGTRLTVT.